This T cell receptor beta chain was documented in a study of blood T cell repertoires in COVID-19 (dated by TCRdb to between 2020 and 2021). Regarding the study in general: Samples from collaborators originated in the United States, Italy and Spain and spanned both the acute and convalescent phases of COVID-19. Where available, HLA class I and class II types were obtained from metadata supplied by the sample provider rather than from assay-based typing. The material from the prospective study consisted of cDNA or gDNA derived from T cells, B-cell-depleted T cells, or PBMCs. The repertoires were made available in a free public database intended to serve as a resource for research on the immune response to SARS-CoV-2. The samples were drawn from two sources: the first 160 participants of the ongoing ImmuneRACE study, and approximately 1,300 subjects contributed by 6 global collaborators. Nearly every sample came with metadata listing a de-identified subject ID, COVID-19 status, age in years and sex. Deeply sampled blood TCRbeta repertoires from subjects exposed to, actively infected with, or recovered from COVID-19 were included in the dataset.

One collaborating source in Seattle enrolled patients while the patients were actively infected and followed the patients over time throughout the course of disease. Each collaborating institution followed its own protocols to collect whole blood in K2EDTA tubes. Collaborator samples were shipped for TCRbeta analysis as frozen whole blood, isolated PBMCs, or DNA extracted from either sample type. The immunoSEQ Assay, a bias-controlled multiplex PCR, was used to amplify TCRbeta CDR3 regions from genomic DNA. From the authors' description of their analysis: The number of nucleated cells in each sample was estimated by amplification of reference gene primers within the assay. Sequence reads were collapsed and filtered to measure the absolute abundance of every unique TCRbeta CDR3 rearrangement. For each sample, productive Simpson clonality was calculated as the square root of Simpson's diversity index over productive rearrangements. TCRdb obtained this table from immuneACCESS and retained in-frame rearrangements with V and J assigned. These tables miss some clones; where compared with another copy, unresolved V genes account for less than half of the shortfall, and the remainder is unexplained. V, J and clone size are taken as reported in that table, and D and trimming were inferred from the DNA itself. Within this sample are 150,000 to 200,000 clones, with just over 90% of them counted one time only. In total, the top ten clones hold roughly 2.1% of the sample.

A word on this clone: The antigen it binds to is not known. No per-base quality is available; no much larger clone lies one base away.

The research as a whole found: The quantity of clinical and demographic metadata differed by source and by participant and was supplied without curation.

The TCR sequence derives from a woman aged 55-75 years with COVID-19, enrolled during active disease. Specimen: peripheral blood.

The nucleotides are TGTGCCAGCAGGAAAGGGGGGGCCGGGGAGCTGTTTTTT. Translated, it reads CASRKGGAGELFF. This sequence uses TRBV6-5 and TRBJ2-2; perhaps TRBD2 is the D gene, with 7 bases matching. Sequences MNHEY (CDR1) and SVGAGI (CDR2) are obtained from the germline V gene. V loses 6 bases of germline sequence and J loses 6 bases, and the interval between the two ends is 11 bases. The CDR3 goes from the cysteine to the phenylalanine over 13 residues. CDR3 DNA is the only sequence kept; it has 39 bases, read in frame from the first base.